This TCR beta chain was captured by sequencing in a study of identical twins. Study-level results: Out-of-frame alpha sequences shared by twins were enriched for low generation probability.

TCRdb redid the calling of the 5' RACE reads with MiXCR, one entry per CDR3 protein. The table shows some 250,000 distinct CDR3 sequences, with roughly 13% occurring only once. V dropped 0 bases and J dropped 5 bases, with 7 bases sitting between them. Per germline, CDR1 MNHEY and CDR2 SVGAGI. This CDR3 region has 14 residues. The table lists this clonotype with a few counts. Its cognate antigen is unknown. The same data also contributed to another study, on yellow fever vaccine responses in identical twins.

The clonotype comes from a woman under 30 in good health. The chain recombines TRBV6-5 with TRBJ2-2; TRBD2 is a possible D gene (5 bases). Material for sequencing was memory (CD45RO+) T cells sorted from blood. The CDR3 is CASSYSRATGELFF. CDR3 coding DNA: TGTGCCAGCAGTTACTCGAGGGCAACCGGGGAGCTGTTTTTT.